A single sample gave rise to the 5 T cell receptor beta chains below, sequenced in a study of shared clonotypes between healthy human individuals. CD45RO-negative cells were positively selected for CCR7, leaving out terminally differentiated effector memory CD45RA+ cells. The assay was immunoSEQ multiplex PCR, and TCRdb's table has in-frame clones only and misses some. The profile covers 2 million to 2.5 million clones, with about 94% appearing a single time and more than 0.95% taken by the ten largest. The sample consisted of naive CD8+ T cells sorted from blood. Receptors were obtained from a man younger than 35 in good health.

The J gene is TRBJ1-2, the V gene TRBV28, with D perhaps TRBD1 (5 bases). Trimming removed 4 bases at V and 4 bases at J, with 13 bases between. From germline, CDR1 is MDHEN and CDR2 SYDVKM. The CDR3 is 14 amino acids. CDR3 DNA: TGTGCCAGCAGTTCCCCACAGGAGACCTATGGCTACACCTTC. It codes for CASSSPQETYGYTF.

This chain links TRBV28 with TRBJ2-7; the match to TRBD1 covers 8 bases. The germline gives CDR1 MDHEN, CDR2 SYDVKM. V shed 10 bases and J 2 bases; nucleotides not matched to a gene: 7. This CDR3 spans 13 amino acids. The CDR3 region has the DNA TGTGCCACATTTGGGGGACAGGCCTACGAGCAGTACTTC. Its translation: CATFGGQAYEQYF.

The V call is TRBV7-6, the J call TRBJ2-2; TRBD1 is a possible D gene (6 bases). Trimming cost V 1 base and J 4 bases, with 10 bases left between them. This CDR3 contains 15 residues. The germline V gene encodes CDR1 SGHVS and CDR2 FNYEAQ. CDR3 sequence reads: CASSLVGASTGELFF. The CDR3 nucleotides are TGTGCCAGCAGCTTAGTGGGGGCTAGCACCGGGGAGCTGTTTTTT.

The rearrangement uses TRBV12-5 and TRBJ2-1; no clear D gene. Germline V gene sequence: CDR1 LGHNT, CDR2 FRNRAP. This CDR3 spans 12 amino acids. Trimming removed 3 bases at V and 7 bases at J, with 7 bases between. The CDR3 DNA reads TGTGCTAGTGGTTTTATGGGGAATGAGCAGTTCTTC. Translation gives CASGFMGNEQFF.

About this clone itself: The same CDR3 can be traced to other DNA sequences in this sample. The chain combines TRBV28 with TRBJ1-5; no clear D gene. The CDR3 covers 14 residues. Trimming took off 1 base at V and 0 bases at J, with 4 bases between the two ends. Germline-derived CDR1 and CDR2 are MDHEN and SYDVKM. The CDR3 protein is CASSLSDSNQPQHF. CDR3 in DNA: TGTGCCAGCAGTTTATCTGATAGCAATCAGCCCCAGCATTTT.